A single sample gave rise to the 10 T cell receptor beta chains below, sequenced in a study of T cells in Graves' hyperthyroidism and ophthalmopathy. What was amplified from RNA transcripts were TCR beta CDR3 regions. The HTBI primer set drove a first-round RT-PCR of the TCR CDR3. TCRdb used MiXCR to reprocess the multiplex PCR reads, holding one entry per CDR3 protein. The sample has a few hundred thousand distinct CDR3 sequences, 16% seen once. Sequencing used blood. The receptor source for this set is a woman in her twenties or thirties with Graves' ophthalmopathy.

The chain recombines TRBV10-2 with TRBJ2-7, with 7 bases identical to TRBD1. The V segment lost 7 bases and the J segment 3 bases; nucleotides outside the gene matches: 15. Germline V gene lookup returns CDR1 WSHSY and CDR2 SAAADI. The CDR3 contains 16 residues. The CDR3 DNA is TGCGCCAGCACGAGTAGGTCGAGGGACAGTCACTACGAGCAGTACTTC. As protein: CASTSRSRDSHYEQYF.

This clonotype has at least ten counts. The V call is TRBV20-1, the J call TRBJ2-7; D uncertain. CDR3 length: 10 amino acids. V lost 5 bases and J lost 4, with 6 bases in between. CDR1 and CDR2 from the germline V gene are DFQATT and SNEGSKA (reference sequence). The CDR3 nucleotides read TGCAGTGCTTCCCATTACGAGCAGTACTTC. Translated, it gives CSASHYEQYF.

This clonotype was seen a few times. The rearrangement uses TRBV20-1 and TRBJ2-7; D gene unclear. The V and J ends lost 5 bases and 1 base respectively, with 6 bases between them. The CDR3 is 11 amino acids. Germline-derived CDR1 and CDR2 are DFQATT and SNEGSKA (reference sequence). CDR3 protein: CSAQGSYEQYF. The CDR3 DNA is TGCAGTGCTCAAGGGTCCTACGAGCAGTACTTC.

The genes are TRBV25-1 and TRBJ2-5; a weak D match, TRBD2 (5 bases). V shed 2 bases and J shed 4 bases, with 14 bases lying between them. The CDR3 sequence is 15 residues long. The V gene's germline CDR1 is MGHDK and CDR2 SYGVNS. CDR3 region: CASSEETRSRETQYF. The CDR3 nucleotides are TGTGCCAGCAGTGAAGAAACTAGGTCTCGAGAGACCCAGTACTTC.

The chain couples TRBV20-1 to TRBJ1-1; D not resolved. Germline CDR1 and CDR2: DFQATT and SNEGSKA (reference sequence). Trimming cost V 6 bases and J 1 base, with 12 bases left between them. The CDR3 has 13 amino acids. This chain's CDR3 is CSAARGGNTEAFF. DNA for the CDR3: TGCAGTGCGGCACGAGGAGGGAACACTGAAGCTTTCTTT.

This clonotype showed up many times. The chain couples TRBV2 to TRBJ2-3, with 11 bases that match TRBD1. Germline V gene sequence: CDR1 SNHLY, CDR2 FYNNEI. The CDR3 has 14 residues. The ends lost 5 bases at V and 7 bases at J; junction bases unmatched: 5. CDR3 nucleotide sequence: TGTGCCAGCAGTCGCGGACAGGGGGCTAATACGCAGTATTTT. It is translated as CASSRGQGANTQYF.

A few counts support this clonotype. V and J are TRBV2 and TRBJ2-2; D is uncertain. The CDR3 totals 15 residues. Germline values: CDR1 SNHLY, CDR2 FYNNEI. The V end was cut by 7 bases, the J end by 1 base, with 13 bases between. CDR3 loop: CASTVIEMNTGELFF. CDR3 nucleotides: TGTGCCAGCACGGTAATCGAGATGAACACCGGGGAGCTGTTTTTT.

This clonotype has at least ten counts. This sequence joins TRBV11-3 and TRBJ2-3; D unclear. V was clipped by 5 bases and J by 0 bases, with 3 bases between them. CDR3 size: 12 residues. Germline V gene data show CDR1 as SGHNT and CDR2 as YENEEA. The CDR3 DNA sequence: TGTGCCAGCAGCGACAGCACAGATACGCAGTATTTT. This gives the protein CASSDSTDTQYF.

The rearrangement links TRBV5-1 to TRBJ1-2, with 7 bases fitting TRBD1. Germline CDR1 reads SGHRS; CDR2 reads YFSETQ. The CDR3 consists of 13 residues. V gave up 0 bases and J gave up 7 bases; unmatched junction bases: 3. CDR3 nucleotides: TGCGCCAGCAGCTTGGATGAGGGGGCTGGCTACACCTTC. It encodes CASSLDEGAGYTF.

This clonotype came up many times. The J gene is TRBJ2-1, the V gene TRBV7-2, with 9 bases aligning to TRBD2. J lost 8 bases, V lost 2 bases, and 7 bases had no gene match. Per the germline V gene, CDR1 is SGHTA and CDR2 is FQGNSA. CDR3 length equals 15 residues. The CDR3 region is CASSLHAGGPDEQFF. The CDR3 nucleotides are TGTGCCAGCAGCTTACATGCGGGAGGGCCAGATGAGCAGTTCTTC.